The sequence of this T cell receptor beta chain was determined in a study of molecular identifiers for immune sequencing clone quantification. Libraries used roughly 18,000 to 1,000,000 sorted naive CD8 T cells and 10%, 30% or 50% RNA input. Germline V gene data show CDR1 as MNHNS and CDR2 as SASEGT. The CDR3 runs 15 residues. TCRdb ran MiXCR on the PCR reads and lists one entry per CDR3 protein. The data contain hundreds of thousands of distinct CDR3 sequences, about 25% of them singletons. Overall study findings and caveats: For effector cells, clones above 20 RNA copies held over 98% of molecules; for naive cells, under 1%.

Details on this clonotype: Its antigen is as yet unknown. Germline is not matched at one junction end, which may reflect a read error.

The specimen was naive CD8+ T cells from blood, with Jurkat cell RNA spiked in. The sample's subset: FACS-sorted CD8+CD4-CCR7+CD45RA+ naive T cells. This rearrangement joins TRBV6-1 to TRBJ1-5; 7 bases line up with TRBD1. This TCR was sampled from a human donor in good health. Some libraries in this study had Jurkat cell RNA spiked in. CDR3 loop: CVSSTNRGGDQPQHF. CDR3 nucleotide sequence: TGTGTCAGCAGTACCAACAGGGGAGGAGATCAGCCCCAGCATTTT.